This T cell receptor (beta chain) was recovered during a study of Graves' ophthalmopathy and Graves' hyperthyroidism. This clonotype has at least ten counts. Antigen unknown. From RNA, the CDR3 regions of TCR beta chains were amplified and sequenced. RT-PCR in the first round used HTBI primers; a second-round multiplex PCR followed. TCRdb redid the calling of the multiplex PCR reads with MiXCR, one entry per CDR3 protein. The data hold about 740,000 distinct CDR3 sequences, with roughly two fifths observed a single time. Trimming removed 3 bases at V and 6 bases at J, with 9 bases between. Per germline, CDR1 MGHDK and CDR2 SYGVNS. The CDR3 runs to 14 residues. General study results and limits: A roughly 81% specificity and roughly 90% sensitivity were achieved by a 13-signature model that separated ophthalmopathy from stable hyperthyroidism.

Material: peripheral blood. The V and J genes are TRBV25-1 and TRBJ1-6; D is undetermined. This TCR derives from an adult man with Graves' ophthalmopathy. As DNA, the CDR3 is TGTGCCAGCAGTGATGGCGGGGTTAATTCACCCCTCCACTTT. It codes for CASSDGGVNSPLHF.